This is a list of T cell receptor beta chains from one sample in a study of cytomegalovirus exposure and HLA in healthy donors. Clones were read by immunoSEQ multiplex PCR, and TCRdb kept only the in-frame ones, dropping some. Among around 85,000 clones listed, about 68% were seen once. Sequencing input: PBMCs. The receptors stem from a man aged 30-40 years in good health and CMV-seropositive. Each CDR3 is given with its conserved first and last residue. A D gene is named only where the DNA matches it firmly. Clone sizes are given selectively: once, few, many, or a class where the clone is expanded.

clone_size d_call j_call v_call cdr3_aa cdr3_nt
few - TRBJ2-7 TRBV29-1 CSVIRDTTYEQYF TGCAGCGTGATCCGGGACACCACCTACGAGCAGTACTTC
- - TRBJ2-7 TRBV29-1 CSVGGVRFYEQYF TGCAGCGTTGGCGGGGTCCGGTTCTACGAGCAGTACTTC
once - TRBJ1-1 TRBV19 CASSLLGGVISEAFF TGTGCCAGTAGTCTTTTGGGGGGAGTAATCTCTGAAGCTTTCTTT
- TRBD1 TRBJ2-1 TRBV5-4 CASSSRTGIVVNEQFF TGTGCCAGCAGCAGCCGGACAGGGATTGTTGTCAATGAGCAGTTCTTC
- - TRBJ1-4 TRBV28 CASSSRGVENEKLFF TGTGCCAGCAGTTCGAGAGGAGTCGAGAATGAAAAACTGTTTTTT
- - TRBJ1-4 TRBV28 CASSPYQDMDEKLFF TGTGCCAGCAGTCCTTATCAGGATATGGATGAAAAACTGTTTTTT
- - TRBJ1-3 TRBV9 CASSFSGTGHSGNTIYF TGTGCCAGCAGCTTCTCCGGTACAGGGCACTCTGGAAACACCATATATTTT
- - TRBJ2-7 TRBV6-6 CASSFRGERASYEQYF TGTGCCAGCAGTTTTAGAGGTGAAAGAGCTAGCTACGAGCAGTACTTC
- - TRBJ1-3 TRBV21-1 CASSKVTGAFSGNTIYF TGTGCCAGCAGCAAAGTCACAGGGGCCTTCTCTGGAAACACCATATATTTT
- TRBD1 TRBJ2-1 TRBV25-1 CASRQGGNNEQFF TGTGCCAGCAGACAGGGGGGAAACAATGAGCAGTTCTTC
- TRBD1 TRBJ1-3 TRBV30 CASTGPSGNTIYF TGTGCCTCGACAGGGCCCTCTGGAAACACCATATATTTT
- - TRBJ2-1 TRBV27 CASSPPHGISYNEQFF TGTGCCAGCAGTCCCCCCCACGGGATATCCTACAATGAGCAGTTCTTC
- TRBD2 TRBJ2-2 TRBV13 CASNQLAGAGANTGELFF TGTGCCAGCAACCAATTAGCGGGGGCCGGGGCGAACACCGGGGAGCTGTTTTTT
- - TRBJ2-7 TRBV7-2 CASSLARVPYEQYF TGTGCCAGCAGCTTAGCGCGGGTCCCCTACGAGCAGTACTTC
- TRBD1 TRBJ2-1 TRBV5-6 CASSLEGTGRYNEQFF TGTGCCAGCAGCTTGGAGGGGACAGGGCGGTACAATGAGCAGTTCTTC
once - TRBJ1-5 TRBV7-9 CASSLAGQPQHF TGTGCCAGCAGCTTGGCGGGTCAGCCCCAGCATTTT
- TRBD1 TRBJ1-1 TRBV18 CASSPRSDRGGTEAFF TGTGCCAGCTCACCACGTTCGGACAGGGGGGGCACTGAAGCTTTCTTT
- - TRBJ2-7 TRBV6-5 CASSSYYEQYF TGTGCCAGCAGTTCCTACTACGAGCAGTACTTC
few TRBD1 TRBJ1-2 TRBV4-3 CASSQDRDSSYTF TGCGCCAGCAGCCAAGACCGGGACAGCAGCTACACCTTC
- - TRBJ2-5 TRBV7-7 CASSSTDQETQYF TGTGCTAGCAGTTCTACTGATCAAGAGACCCAGTACTTC
- - TRBJ2-7 TRBV27 CASSLSGWSGYEQYF TGTGCCAGCAGTTTATCTGGATGGTCCGGGTACGAGCAGTACTTC
- TRBD1 TRBJ1-1 TRBV29-1 CSVPAGDRELYTEAFF TGCAGCGTCCCCGCTGGGGACAGGGAATTGTACACTGAAGCTTTCTTT
- TRBD1 TRBJ1-1 TRBV5-1 CASSLDRGRGTEAFF TGCGCCAGCAGCTTGGACAGGGGGCGCGGCACTGAAGCTTTCTTT
- TRBD1 TRBJ2-7 TRBV5-6 CASSYGTGAGEQYF TGTGCCAGCAGCTACGGGACAGGGGCTGGCGAGCAGTACTTC
- - TRBJ1-5 TRBV5-1 CASSSGSNQPQHF TGCGCCAGCAGCTCCGGGTCTAATCAGCCCCAGCATTTT
- - TRBJ2-1 TRBV6-5 CATQEGQGQFF TGTGCCACCCAGGAGGGCCAGGGGCAGTTCTTC
once - TRBJ2-7 TRBV4-2 CASSQGDGDFYEQYF TGTGCCAGCAGCCAAGGTGACGGGGACTTCTACGAGCAGTACTTC
- TRBD2 TRBJ2-1 TRBV6-5 CASSLERGAYEQFF TGTGCCAGCAGTTTAGAGCGGGGGGCCTATGAGCAGTTCTTC
few TRBD2 TRBJ2-1 TRBV10-3 CAISPGLGTGEQFF TGTGCCATCAGCCCGGGACTAGGTACGGGGGAGCAGTTCTTC
- - TRBJ2-3 TRBV2 CASSEQGGATDTQYF TGTGCCAGCAGTGAACAAGGCGGGGCCACAGATACGCAGTATTTT
once TRBD2 TRBJ2-1 TRBV30 CAGTPGTTGDEQFF TGTGCCGGCACCCCCGGGACTACGGGCGATGAGCAGTTCTTC
once TRBD2 TRBJ2-7 TRBV29-1 CSGGLAGGEQYF TGCAGCGGGGGACTAGCGGGGGGGGAGCAGTACTTC
- - TRBJ1-5 TRBV6-5 CASRASGDQPQHF TGTGCCAGCAGAGCATCGGGGGATCAGCCCCAGCATTTT
few - TRBJ1-1 TRBV19 CASTRGNTEAFF TGTGCCAGTACACGAGGGAACACTGAAGCTTTCTTT
- - TRBJ1-2 TRBV7-3 CASSLTGTGIYGYTF TGTGCCAGCAGCTTAACGGGAACGGGGATCTATGGCTACACCTTC
- TRBD1 TRBJ2-7 TRBV7-9 CASSSTGGWNEQYF TGTGCCAGCAGCTCAACAGGGGGCTGGAACGAGCAGTACTTC
hyperexpanded TRBD1 TRBJ2-1 TRBV6-1 CASSPLTGGGNEQFF TGTGCCAGCAGTCCCCTGACAGGGGGAGGCAATGAGCAGTTCTTC
few - TRBJ1-5 TRBV5-1 CASSLEGEQPQNF TGCGCCAGCAGCTTGGAGGGGGAACAGCCCCAGAATTTT
- - TRBJ1-2 TRBV5-6 CASSWWQGINYGYTF TGTGCCAGCAGCTGGTGGCAGGGGATTAACTATGGCTACACCTTC
- TRBD2 TRBJ2-1 TRBV7-9 CASSGGTSGWDEQFF TGTGCCAGCAGCGGCGGGACTAGCGGGTGGGATGAGCAGTTCTTC
few - TRBJ1-4 TRBV4-1 CASSQDRGHQKLFF TGCGCCAGCAGCCAAGATCGGGGTCACCAAAAACTGTTTTTT
- - TRBJ1-5 TRBV29-1 CSVGETTNQPQNF TGCAGCGTTGGAGAGACAACCAATCAGCCCCAGAATTTT
once TRBD1 TRBJ2-7 TRBV28 CASVDFRDRGYEQYF TGTGCCAGCGTAGATTTTCGGGACAGGGGCTACGAGCAGTACTTC
- TRBD1 TRBJ2-7 TRBV18 CASSSDRASKNEQYF TGTGCCAGCTCGTCTGACAGGGCTTCGAAGAACGAGCAGTACTTC
- - TRBJ1-1 TRBV27 CASSLSTLLDTEAFF TGTGCCAGCAGTTTATCGACACTTTTGGACACTGAAGCTTTCTTT
- - TRBJ2-7 TRBV18 CASSVTGNYEQYF TGTGCCAGCTCAGTGACAGGTAATTACGAGCAGTACTTC